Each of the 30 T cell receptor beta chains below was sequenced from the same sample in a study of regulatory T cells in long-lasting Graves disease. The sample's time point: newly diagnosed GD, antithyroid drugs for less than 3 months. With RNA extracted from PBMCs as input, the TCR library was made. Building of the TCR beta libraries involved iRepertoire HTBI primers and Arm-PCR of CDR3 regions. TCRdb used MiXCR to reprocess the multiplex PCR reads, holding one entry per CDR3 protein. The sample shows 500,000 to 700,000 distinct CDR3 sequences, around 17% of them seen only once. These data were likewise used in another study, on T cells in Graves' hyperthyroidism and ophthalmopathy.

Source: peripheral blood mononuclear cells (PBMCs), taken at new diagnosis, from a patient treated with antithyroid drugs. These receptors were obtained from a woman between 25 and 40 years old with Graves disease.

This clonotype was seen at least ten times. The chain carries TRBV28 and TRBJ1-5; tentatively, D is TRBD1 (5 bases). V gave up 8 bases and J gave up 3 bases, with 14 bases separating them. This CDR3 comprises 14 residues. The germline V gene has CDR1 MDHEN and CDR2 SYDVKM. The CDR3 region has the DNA TGTGCCAGCTCTAACCCCAGGGTCAATCAGCCCCAGCATTTT. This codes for CASSNPRVNQPQHF.

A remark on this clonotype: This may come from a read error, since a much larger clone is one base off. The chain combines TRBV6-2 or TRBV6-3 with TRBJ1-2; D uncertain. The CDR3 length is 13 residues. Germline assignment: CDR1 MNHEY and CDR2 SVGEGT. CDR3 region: CVSSSSINYGYTF. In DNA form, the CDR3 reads TGTGTCAGCAGCTCTTCTATTAACTATGGCTACACCTTC.

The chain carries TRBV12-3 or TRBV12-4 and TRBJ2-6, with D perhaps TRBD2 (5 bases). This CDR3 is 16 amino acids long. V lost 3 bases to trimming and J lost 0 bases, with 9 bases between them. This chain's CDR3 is CASSLRVVSGANVLTF. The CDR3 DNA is TGTGCCAGCAGTTTGAGGGTCGTCTCTGGGGCCAACGTCCTGACTTTC.

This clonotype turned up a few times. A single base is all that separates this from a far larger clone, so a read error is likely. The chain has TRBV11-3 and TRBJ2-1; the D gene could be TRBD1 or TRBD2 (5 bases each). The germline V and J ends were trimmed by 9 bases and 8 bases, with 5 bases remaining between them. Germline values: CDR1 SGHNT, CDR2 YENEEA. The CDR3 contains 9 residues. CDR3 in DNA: TGTGCCAGGGGGGATGAGCAGTTCTTC. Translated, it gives CARGDEQFF. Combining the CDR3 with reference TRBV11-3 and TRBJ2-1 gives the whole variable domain EAGVVQSPRYKIIEKKQPVAFWCNPISGHNTLYWYLQNLGQGPELLIRYENEEAVDDSQLPKDRFSAERLKGVDSTLKIQPAELGDSAVYLCARGDEQFFGPGTRLTVL.

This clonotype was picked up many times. The CDR3 DNA follows: TGTGCCAGCAGGAAAGTCGGTGAAGAGACCCAGTACTTC. Translated: CASRKVGEETQYF. This chain connects TRBV28 to TRBJ2-5; D gene ambiguous. The length of the CDR3 is 13 residues. Germline CDR1 reads MDHEN; CDR2 reads SYDVKM. Trimming left V 6 bases short and J 3 bases short, with 11 bases between.

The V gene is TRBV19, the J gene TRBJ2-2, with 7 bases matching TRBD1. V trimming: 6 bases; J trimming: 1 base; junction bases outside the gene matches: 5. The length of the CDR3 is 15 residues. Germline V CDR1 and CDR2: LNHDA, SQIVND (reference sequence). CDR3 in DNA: TGTGCCAGTAGACGGGACAGACTGAACACCGGGGAGCTGTTTTTT. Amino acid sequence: CASRRDRLNTGELFF.

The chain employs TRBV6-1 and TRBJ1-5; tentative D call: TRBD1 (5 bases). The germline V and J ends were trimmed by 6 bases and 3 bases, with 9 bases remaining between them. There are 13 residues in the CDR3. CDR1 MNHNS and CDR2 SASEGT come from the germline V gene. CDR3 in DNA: TGTGCCAGCAGGCAGGGTTACAATCAGCCCCAGCATTTT. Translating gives CASRQGYNQPQHF.

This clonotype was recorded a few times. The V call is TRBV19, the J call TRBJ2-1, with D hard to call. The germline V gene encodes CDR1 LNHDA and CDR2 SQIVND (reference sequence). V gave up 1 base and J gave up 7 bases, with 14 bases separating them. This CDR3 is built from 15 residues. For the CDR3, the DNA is TGTGCCAGTAGTATAGGGCGCGAAGGGTGGAATGAGCAGTTCTTC. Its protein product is CASSIGREGWNEQFF.

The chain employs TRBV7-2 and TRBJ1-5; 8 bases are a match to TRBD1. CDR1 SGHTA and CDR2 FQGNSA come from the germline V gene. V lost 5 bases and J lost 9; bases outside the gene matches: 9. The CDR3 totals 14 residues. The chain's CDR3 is CASSPGTGLGPQHF. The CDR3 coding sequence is TGTGCCAGCAGCCCAGGGACAGGTTTGGGGCCCCAGCATTTT.

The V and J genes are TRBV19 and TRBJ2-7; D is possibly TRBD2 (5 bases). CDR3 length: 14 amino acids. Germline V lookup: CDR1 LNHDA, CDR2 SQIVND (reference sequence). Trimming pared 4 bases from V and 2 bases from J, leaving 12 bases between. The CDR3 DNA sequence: TGTGCCAGTAGTAGTTCCGCGACTACCTACGAGCAGTACTTC. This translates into CASSSSATTYEQYF.

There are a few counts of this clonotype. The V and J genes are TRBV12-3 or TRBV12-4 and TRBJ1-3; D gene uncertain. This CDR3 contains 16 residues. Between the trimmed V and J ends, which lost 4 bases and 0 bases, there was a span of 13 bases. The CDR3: CASSSPGSFSGNTIYF. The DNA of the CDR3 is TGTGCCAGCAGTTCCCCCGGGAGTTTCTCTGGAAACACCATATATTTT.

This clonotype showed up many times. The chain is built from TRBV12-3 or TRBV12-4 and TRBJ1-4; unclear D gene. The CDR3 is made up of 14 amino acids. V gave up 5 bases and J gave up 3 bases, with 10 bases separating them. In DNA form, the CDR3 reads TGTGCCAGCAGTGTCCGGGCCCCTAATGAAAAACTGTTTTTT. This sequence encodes CASSVRAPNEKLFF.

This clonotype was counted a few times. CDR3 DNA sequence: TGTGCCAGCAGCCCGGGCGTTGAGCAGTTCTTC. Translating gives CASSPGVEQFF. The genes are TRBV3-1 and TRBJ2-1; D not certain. V lost 4 bases, J lost 9 bases, and 7 bases lay in between. This CDR3 comprises 11 residues. Germline CDR1 is LGHDT and CDR2 is YNNKEL (reference sequence).

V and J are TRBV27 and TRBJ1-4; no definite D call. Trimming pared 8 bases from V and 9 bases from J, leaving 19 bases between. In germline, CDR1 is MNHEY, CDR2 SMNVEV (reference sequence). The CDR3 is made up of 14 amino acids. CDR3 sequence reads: CASRGPSQAKKLFF. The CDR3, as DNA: TGTGCCAGCCGTGGCCCGAGCCAAGCCAAAAAACTGTTTTTT.

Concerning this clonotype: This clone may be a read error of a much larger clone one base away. CDR3 region: CAGSLAGQASGTQYF. CDR3 DNA sequence: TGTGCCGGCAGTTTGGCTGGCCAGGCCTCCGGGACCCAGTACTTC. V usage is TRBV28 and J usage is TRBJ2-5; D is unresolved. The germline gives CDR1 MDHEN, CDR2 SYDVKM. This CDR3 is built from 15 residues.

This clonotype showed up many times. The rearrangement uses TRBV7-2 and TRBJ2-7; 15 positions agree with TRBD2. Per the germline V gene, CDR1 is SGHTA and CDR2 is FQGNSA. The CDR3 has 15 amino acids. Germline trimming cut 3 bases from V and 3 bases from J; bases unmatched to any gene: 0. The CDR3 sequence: CASSLGLAGGYEQYF. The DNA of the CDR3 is TGTGCCAGCAGCTTGGGACTAGCGGGAGGCTACGAGCAGTACTTC.

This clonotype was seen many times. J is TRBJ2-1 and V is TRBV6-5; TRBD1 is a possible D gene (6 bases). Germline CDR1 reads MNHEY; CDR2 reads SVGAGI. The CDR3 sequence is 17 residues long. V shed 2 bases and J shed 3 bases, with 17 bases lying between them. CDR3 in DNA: TGTGCCAGCAGTTACACCATTCGACAGGCTCTCTACAATGAGCAGTTCTTC. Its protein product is CASSYTIRQALYNEQFF.

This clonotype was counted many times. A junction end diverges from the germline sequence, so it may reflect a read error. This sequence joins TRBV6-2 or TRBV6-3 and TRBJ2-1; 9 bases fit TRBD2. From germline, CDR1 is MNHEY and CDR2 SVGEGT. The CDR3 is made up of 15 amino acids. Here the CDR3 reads CASSEAAGGYYEQFF. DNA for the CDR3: TGTGCCAGCAGTGAAGCAGCGGGAGGCTACTATGAGCAGTTCTTC.

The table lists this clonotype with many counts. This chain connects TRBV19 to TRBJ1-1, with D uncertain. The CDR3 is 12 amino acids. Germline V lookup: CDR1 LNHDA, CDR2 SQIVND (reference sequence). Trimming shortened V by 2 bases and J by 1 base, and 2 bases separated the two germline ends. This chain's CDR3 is CASSIRNTEAFF. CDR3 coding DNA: TGTGCCAGTAGTATAAGGAACACTGAAGCTTTCTTT.

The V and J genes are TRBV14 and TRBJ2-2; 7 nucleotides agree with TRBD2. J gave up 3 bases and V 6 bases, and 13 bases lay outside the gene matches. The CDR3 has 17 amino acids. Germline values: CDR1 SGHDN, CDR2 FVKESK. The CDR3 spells CASSRPTQGGDTGELFF. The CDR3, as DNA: TGTGCCAGCAGTCGACCCACGCAGGGAGGGGACACCGGGGAGCTGTTTTTT. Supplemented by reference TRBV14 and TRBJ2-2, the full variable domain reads EAGVTQFPSHSVIEKGQTVTLRCDPISGHDNLYWYRRVMGKEIKFLLHFVKESKQDESGMPNNRFLAERTGGTYSTLKVQPAELEDSGVYFCASSRPTQGGDTGELFFGEGSRLTVL.

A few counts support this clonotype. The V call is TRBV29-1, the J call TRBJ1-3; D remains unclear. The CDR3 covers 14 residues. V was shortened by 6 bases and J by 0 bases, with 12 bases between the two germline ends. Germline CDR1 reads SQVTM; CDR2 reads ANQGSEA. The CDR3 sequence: CSVAPPNSGNTIYF. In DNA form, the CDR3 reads TGCAGCGTGGCCCCGCCGAACTCTGGAAACACCATATATTTT.

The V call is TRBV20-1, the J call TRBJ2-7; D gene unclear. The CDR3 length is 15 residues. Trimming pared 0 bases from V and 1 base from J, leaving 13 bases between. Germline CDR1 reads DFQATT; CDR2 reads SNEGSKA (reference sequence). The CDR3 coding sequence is TGCAGTGCTAGAGATTGGGCACGTATTTCCTACGAGCAGTACTTC. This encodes CSARDWARISYEQYF.

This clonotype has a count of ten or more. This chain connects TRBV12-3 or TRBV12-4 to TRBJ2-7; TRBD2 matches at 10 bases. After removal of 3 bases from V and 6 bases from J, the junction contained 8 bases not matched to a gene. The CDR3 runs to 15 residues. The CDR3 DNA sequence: TGTGCCAGCAGTTTGGCCGCTAGCGGGAGTGGCGAGCAGTACTTC. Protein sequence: CASSLAASGSGEQYF.

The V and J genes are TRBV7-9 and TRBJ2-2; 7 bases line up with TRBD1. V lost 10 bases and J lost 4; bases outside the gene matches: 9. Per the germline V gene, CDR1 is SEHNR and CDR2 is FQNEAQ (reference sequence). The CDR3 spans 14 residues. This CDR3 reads CANSTGSVTGELFF. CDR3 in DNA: TGTGCCAACTCGACAGGGTCCGTCACCGGGGAGCTGTTTTTT.

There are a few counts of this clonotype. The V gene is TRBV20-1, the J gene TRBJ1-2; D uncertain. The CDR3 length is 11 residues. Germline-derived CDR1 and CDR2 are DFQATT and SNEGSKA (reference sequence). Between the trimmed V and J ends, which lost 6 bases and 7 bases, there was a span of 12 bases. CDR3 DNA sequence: TGCAGTGCCTACATGGGAAGTGGCTACACCTTC. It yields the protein CSAYMGSGYTF.

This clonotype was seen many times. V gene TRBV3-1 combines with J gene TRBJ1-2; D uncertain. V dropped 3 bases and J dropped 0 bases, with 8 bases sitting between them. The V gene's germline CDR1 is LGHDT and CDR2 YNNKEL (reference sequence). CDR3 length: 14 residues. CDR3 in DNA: TGTGCCAGCAGCCAGGGAACAGCTAACTATGGCTACACCTTC. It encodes CASSQGTANYGYTF.

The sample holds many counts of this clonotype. As DNA, the CDR3 is TGTGCCAGCTCCCAGCTGAATGAAAAACTGTTTTTT. This encodes CASSQLNEKLFF. This chain connects TRBV6-1 to TRBJ1-4; D gene unclear. V lost 8 bases and J 5 bases, leaving 9 bases between the germline ends. Germline V gene lookup returns CDR1 MNHNS and CDR2 SASEGT. CDR3 length: 12 residues.

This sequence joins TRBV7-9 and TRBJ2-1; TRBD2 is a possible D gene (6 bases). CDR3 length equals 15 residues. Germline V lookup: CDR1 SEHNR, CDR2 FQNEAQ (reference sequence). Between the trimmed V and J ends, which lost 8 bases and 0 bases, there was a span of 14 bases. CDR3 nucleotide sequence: TGTGCCAGCGCCAGAGCCGGGAGCTCCTACAATGAGCAGTTCTTC. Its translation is CASARAGSSYNEQFF.

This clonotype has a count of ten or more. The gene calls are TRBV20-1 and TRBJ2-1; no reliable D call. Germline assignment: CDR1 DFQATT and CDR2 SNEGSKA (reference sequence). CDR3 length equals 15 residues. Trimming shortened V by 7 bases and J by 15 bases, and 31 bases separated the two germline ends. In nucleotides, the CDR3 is TGCAGTGTCCCTCGGTGGCTACTACTCTCGTCGGCGTGGTTCTTC. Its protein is CSVPRWLLLSSAWFF.

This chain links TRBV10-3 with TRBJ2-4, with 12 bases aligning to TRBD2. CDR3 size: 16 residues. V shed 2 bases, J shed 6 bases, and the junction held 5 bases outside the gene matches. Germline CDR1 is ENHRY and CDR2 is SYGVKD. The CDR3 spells CAISEELAGGGNIQYF. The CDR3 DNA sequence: TGTGCCATCAGTGAGGAACTAGCGGGAGGAGGAAACATTCAGTACTTC.